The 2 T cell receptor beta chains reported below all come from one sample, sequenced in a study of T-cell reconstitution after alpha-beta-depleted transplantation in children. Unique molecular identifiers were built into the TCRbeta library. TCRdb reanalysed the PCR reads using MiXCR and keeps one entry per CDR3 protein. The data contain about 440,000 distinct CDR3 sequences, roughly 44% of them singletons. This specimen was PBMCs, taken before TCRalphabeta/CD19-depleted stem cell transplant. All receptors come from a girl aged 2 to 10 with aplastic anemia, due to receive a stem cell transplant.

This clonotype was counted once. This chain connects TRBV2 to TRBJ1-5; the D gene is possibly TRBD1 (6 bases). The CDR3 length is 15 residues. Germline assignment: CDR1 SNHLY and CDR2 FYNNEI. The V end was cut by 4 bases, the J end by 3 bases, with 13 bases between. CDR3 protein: CASSGARGNNQPQHF. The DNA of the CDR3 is TGTGCCAGCAGTGGGGCGAGGGGGAACAATCAGCCCCAGCATTTT.

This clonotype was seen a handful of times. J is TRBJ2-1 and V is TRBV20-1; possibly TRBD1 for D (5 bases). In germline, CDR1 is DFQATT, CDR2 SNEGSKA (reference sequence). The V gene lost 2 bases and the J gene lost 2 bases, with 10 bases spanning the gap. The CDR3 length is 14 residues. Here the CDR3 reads CSARLPGTYNEQFF. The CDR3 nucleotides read TGCAGTGCTAGACTTCCAGGGACCTACAATGAGCAGTTCTTC.